This TCR beta chain was profiled in a study of blood T cell repertoires in COVID-19. Study overall: The origin of the acute and convalescent COVID-19 samples was the United States, Italy and Spain. T cells, B-cell-depleted T cells, or PBMCs supplied cDNA or gDNA.

Authors' data handling: Estimation of nucleated cell counts relied on the amplification of reference gene primers. This table comes from immunoSEQ multiplex PCR, and its TCRdb copy is limited to in-frame clones, with some not included. V and J calls and clone size are copied from that table; D and trimming were computed from the DNA. In the table there are roughly 14,000 clones, around 94% of which are singletons. Germline CDR1 GTSNPN, CDR2 SVGIG (reference sequence). After removal of 3 bases from V and 8 bases from J, the junction contained 5 bases not matched to a gene. The CDR3 has 12 amino acids.

Input material: peripheral blood. This chain joins TRBV30 and TRBJ1-2; 8 nucleotides align to TRBD1. The clonotype comes from a human donor with active COVID-19. The donor label of this sample is uncertain. DNA for the CDR3: TGTGCCTGGAGACCCAGGGGGCGCGGCTACACCTTC. This gives the protein CAWRPRGRGYTF.